The 10 T cell receptor beta chains reported below all come from one sample, sequenced in a study of cytomegalovirus exposure and HLA in healthy donors. The protocol was immunoSEQ multiplex PCR, while the TCRdb copy is restricted to in-frame clones and leaves out a portion. The top ten clones hold 3.3% of a sample with tens of thousands of clones, around 94% of them seen once. The specimen sequenced was PBMCs. Receptors were obtained from a woman aged 18 to 35 in good health and CMV-seropositive.

This clone was observed a single time. This sequence joins TRBV7-7 and TRBJ2-1, with 11 bases that match TRBD2. V gave up 5 bases and J gave up 9 bases; unmatched junction bases: 9. The CDR3 is 15 amino acids. CDR1 and CDR2 (germline): SSHAT, FNYEAQ (reference sequence). CDR3 loop: CASSQRLAGGGEQFF. For the CDR3, the DNA is TGTGCCAGCAGCCAACGGCTAGCGGGGGGCGGTGAGCAGTTCTTC. Full variable domain (remainder filled in from reference TRBV7-7 and TRBJ2-1): GAGVSQSPRYKVTKRGQDVTLRCDPISSHATLYWYQQALGQGPEFLTYFNYEAQPDKSGLPSDRFSAERPEGSISTLTIQRTEQRDSAMYRCASSQRLAGGGEQFFGPGTRLTVL.

This clone was found once. The genes are TRBV7-2 and TRBJ1-1; weak D call: TRBD1 (5 bases). Trimming left V 3 bases short and J 5 bases short, with 10 bases between. The CDR3 runs 13 residues. Germline CDR1 is SGHTA and CDR2 is FQGNSA. This chain's CDR3 is CASSFQGWTEAFF. In DNA, the CDR3 is TGTGCCAGCAGCTTTCAGGGATGGACTGAAGCTTTCTTT.

J is TRBJ2-3 and V is TRBV6-5; 7 nucleotides line up with TRBD1. The germline CDR1 and CDR2 sequences are MNHEY and SVGAGI. The V segment lost 6 bases and the J segment 2 bases; nucleotides outside the gene matches: 8. The CDR3 is made up of 15 amino acids. CDR3 sequence (DNA): TGTGCCAGCAGCCGGGACAGCCCTTTCACAGATACGCAGTATTTT. This encodes CASSRDSPFTDTQYF.

The chain couples TRBV4-3 to TRBJ1-2; perhaps TRBD1 as D (6 bases). V was cut by 0 bases and J by 0 bases, with 11 bases left in between. In germline, CDR1 is LGHNA, CDR2 YSLEER. The CDR3 is made up of 16 amino acids. As DNA, the CDR3 is TGCGCCAGCAGCCAAGATACAGGACAGTCTAACTATGGCTACACCTTC. Its translation: CASSQDTGQSNYGYTF.

As DNA, the CDR3 is TGTGCCAGCAGCTTAGTCCCGGACAACTTCCAGCCCCAGCATTTT. Its translation is CASSLVPDNFQPQHF. The rearrangement links TRBV7-6 to TRBJ1-5; possibly TRBD1 for D (5 bases). V lost 1 base to trimming and J lost 7 bases, with 14 bases between them. Germline V gene lookup returns CDR1 SGHVS and CDR2 FNYEAQ. CDR3 length equals 15 residues.

The chain is built from TRBV18 and TRBJ2-3; 7 positions match TRBD2. CDR1 KGHSH and CDR2 LQKENI come from the germline V gene. The CDR3 extends over 18 amino acids. The ends lost 5 bases at V and 4 bases at J; junction bases unmatched: 18. This chain's CDR3 is CASSSQGGGLKVADTQYF. In nucleotides, the CDR3 is TGTGCCAGCTCATCGCAAGGCGGGGGATTAAAAGTGGCAGATACGCAGTATTTT.

The gene calls are TRBV4-2 and TRBJ1-4; 9 bases agree with TRBD1. There are 16 residues in the CDR3. Germline CDR1 and CDR2: LGHNA and YNFKEQ. Germline trimming cut 4 bases from V and 6 bases from J; bases unmatched to any gene: 9. Here the CDR3 DNA reads TGTGCCAGCAGCCCCCCGGGACAGGGTACAGATGAAAAACTGTTTTTT. Protein sequence: CASSPPGQGTDEKLFF.

The sample holds a few counts of this clone. This sequence joins TRBV29-1 and TRBJ2-6; 9 bases fit TRBD1. CDR3 length: 15 residues. J was trimmed by 1 base and V by 8 bases; bases with no gene match: 6. The germline gives CDR1 SQVTM, CDR2 ANQGSEA. Here the CDR3 DNA reads TGCAGCTTTACAGGGGGCGAGTCTGGGGCCAACGTCCTGACTTTC. It translates to CSFTGGESGANVLTF.

The V gene is TRBV6-1, the J gene TRBJ1-1; 7 bases map to TRBD1. The germline gives CDR1 MNHNS, CDR2 SASEGT. The CDR3 runs 15 residues. With 3 bases clipped from V and 4 bases from J, the junction kept 8 bases outside the gene matches. CDR3 DNA: TGTGCCAGCAGTGACAGGGGGTCTTTCGGCACTGAAGCTTTCTTT. Translated: CASSDRGSFGTEAFF.

J is TRBJ1-2 and V is TRBV7-9; 9 nucleotides align to TRBD1. This CDR3 has 16 amino acids. With V trimmed by 0 bases and J by 6 bases, 8 bases remained unmatched. The germline CDR1 and CDR2 sequences are SEHNR and FQNEAQ (reference sequence). CDR3 amino acids: CASSLARSWDRDGYTF. The DNA of the CDR3 is TGTGCCAGCAGCTTAGCGCGATCATGGGACAGGGATGGCTACACCTTC.